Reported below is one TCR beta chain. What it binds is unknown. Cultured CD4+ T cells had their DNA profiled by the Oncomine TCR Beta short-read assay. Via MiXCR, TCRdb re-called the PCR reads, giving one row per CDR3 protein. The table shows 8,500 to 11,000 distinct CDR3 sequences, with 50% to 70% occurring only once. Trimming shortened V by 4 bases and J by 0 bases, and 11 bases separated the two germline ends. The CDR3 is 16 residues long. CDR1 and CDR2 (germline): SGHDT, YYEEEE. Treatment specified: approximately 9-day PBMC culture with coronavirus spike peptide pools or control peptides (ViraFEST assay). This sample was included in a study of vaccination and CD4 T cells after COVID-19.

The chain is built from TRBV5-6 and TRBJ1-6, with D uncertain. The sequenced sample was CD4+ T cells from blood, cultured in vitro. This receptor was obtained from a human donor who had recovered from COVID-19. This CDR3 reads CASSRVWPSYNSPLHF. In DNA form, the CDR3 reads TGTGCCAGCAGCCGCGTATGGCCCTCCTATAATTCACCCCTCCACTTT.